The 30 T cell receptor beta chains given below trace back to one sample, sequenced in a study of T cell changes during pregnancy in multiple sclerosis. Some clones are missing from TCRdb's copy, which holds only in-frame ones; the method was immunoSEQ multiplex PCR. The profile shows approximately 34,000 clones, 92% of them singletons. The material sequenced was CD4+ T cells from peripheral blood mononuclear cells, taken after pregnancy. These receptors came from a female donor with multiple sclerosis, enrolled in a pregnancy study.

The V gene is TRBV11-2, the J gene TRBJ2-1; 11 bases align to TRBD2. With V trimmed by 7 bases and J by 9 bases, 8 bases remained unmatched. The CDR3 spans 14 residues. The germline CDR1 and CDR2 sequences are SGHAT and FQNNGV. CDR3: CASNLAGGPVEQFF. The CDR3 coding sequence is TGTGCCAGCAACCTAGCGGGGGGCCCCGTTGAGCAGTTCTTC.

The rearrangement uses TRBV19 and TRBJ2-3, with D perhaps TRBD2 (6 bases). CDR3 length: 13 residues. CDR1 and CDR2 (germline): LNHDA, SQIVND (reference sequence). With 11 bases removed from V and 5 bases from J, the gap between germline ends came to 17 bases. CDR3 bases: TGTGCCTCACGGGGGTATGCAAGAGATACGCAGTATTTT. Amino acid sequence: CASRGYARDTQYF. Together with reference TRBV19 and TRBJ2-3, the CDR3 gives the full variable domain: DGGITQSPKYLFRKEGQNVTLSCEQNLNHDAMYWYRQDPGQGLRLIYYSQIVNDFQKGDIAEGYSVSREKKESFPLTVTSAQKNPTAFYLCASRGYARDTQYFGPGTRLTVL.

The V and J genes are TRBV5-1 and TRBJ2-1; TRBD2 is a possible D gene (6 bases). The CDR3 spans 13 residues. V lost 4 bases, J lost 8 bases, and 13 bases lay in between. CDR1 and CDR2 from the germline V gene are SGHRS and YFSETQ. CDR3 sequence (DNA): TGCGCCAGCAGCACCGCCGGGGAGGATGAGCAGTTCTTC. Its translation: CASSTAGEDEQFF.

V and J are TRBV11-2 and TRBJ1-3, with D possibly being TRBD1 (5 bases). The germline V gene has CDR1 SGHAT and CDR2 FQNNGV. Trimming stripped 2 bases from V and 4 bases from J, with 18 bases between. The CDR3 is 17 residues long. CDR3 loop: CASSLTLRGTGGNTIYF. The CDR3 bases are TGTGCCAGCAGCTTAACGTTACGAGGGACTGGGGGAAACACCATATATTTT.

This sequence joins TRBV5-1 and TRBJ1-4; no firm D call. The CDR3 is made up of 15 amino acids. Germline loops: CDR1 SGHRS, CDR2 YFSETQ. The ends were cut back, 0 bases at V and 7 bases at J, with 13 bases in the middle. DNA of the CDR3: TGCGCCAGCAGCTTGGGGACTTCCAATGGTGAAAAACTGTTTTTT. Amino acid sequence: CASSLGTSNGEKLFF. Full variable domain (rest looked up from reference TRBV5-1 and TRBJ1-4): KAGVTQTPRYLIKTRGQQVTLSCSPISGHRSVSWYQQTPGQGLQFLFEYFSETQRNKGNFPGRFSGRQFSNSRSEMNVSTLELGDSALYLCASSLGTSNGEKLFFGSGTQLSVL.

This rearrangement joins TRBV7-3 to TRBJ2-2; TRBD2 agrees at 14 bases. The germline CDR1 and CDR2 sequences are SGHTA and FQGTGA. CDR3 size: 18 residues. V trimming: 1 base; J trimming: 1 base; junction bases outside the gene matches: 2. Here the CDR3 DNA reads TGTGCCAGCAGCTTAAGACTAGCGGGAGGGCTGAACACCGGGGAGCTGTTTTTT. It translates to CASSLRLAGGLNTGELFF.

This chain connects TRBV7-9 to TRBJ2-1, with TRBD2 identical over 15 bases. The CDR3 is 14 residues long. Germline assignment: CDR1 SEHNR and CDR2 FQNEAQ (reference sequence). J gave up 10 bases and V 5 bases, and 3 bases lay outside the gene matches. As DNA, the CDR3 is TGTGCCAGCAGCGGGACTAGCGGGAGGCGAGAGCAGTTCTTC. Protein: CASSGTSGRREQFF.

The rearrangement links TRBV29-1 to TRBJ2-3; TRBD1 matches at 8 bases. The germline CDR1 and CDR2 sequences are SQVTM and ANQGSEA. V was pared by 3 bases and J by 0 bases, with 2 bases of the junction left unmatched. This CDR3 comprises 14 residues. CDR3 region: CSVDQGASTDTQYF. The DNA for the CDR3 is TGCAGCGTTGATCAGGGGGCTAGCACAGATACGCAGTATTTT.

J is TRBJ2-5 and V is TRBV25-1; D uncertain. Germline CDR1 is MGHDK and CDR2 is SYGVNS. Trimming stripped 2 bases from V and 1 base from J, with 11 bases between. The length of the CDR3 is 15 residues. CDR3 in amino acids: CASSEHSGSQETQYF. The DNA of the CDR3 is TGTGCCAGCAGTGAACACTCAGGAAGCCAAGAGACCCAGTACTTC.

The genes are TRBV4-1 and TRBJ2-1; 9 bases map to TRBD1. The CDR3 runs 15 residues. Germline V gives CDR1 MGHRA, CDR2 YSYEKL. Trimming took 6 bases from V and 8 from J; bases not matched to a gene: 11. The CDR3 nucleotides read TGCGCCAGCAGAATGACAGGGGGAGAACTCTATGAGCAGTTCTTC. Its translation is CASRMTGGELYEQFF.

The chain employs TRBV4-2 and TRBJ1-1, with D possibly matching TRBD1 (5 bases). The CDR3 covers 14 residues. Trimming left V 8 bases short and J 6 bases short, with 19 bases between. Germline V gives CDR1 LGHNA, CDR2 YNFKEQ. The CDR3 bases are TGTGCCAGCCACTCGGGGGAGAGGGAGGCTGAAGCTTTCTTT. The encoded protein is CASHSGEREAEAFF.

CDR3 bases: TGTGCCAGCAGCGTTGGGGGGATGAGCACTGAAGCTTTCTTT. Translated, it gives CASSVGGMSTEAFF. The V and J genes are TRBV9 and TRBJ1-1, with D possibly being TRBD1 (5 bases). Germline lookup yields CDR1 SGDLS and CDR2 YYNGEE. The CDR3 loop spans 14 amino acids. Trimming took 2 bases from V and 4 from J, leaving 12 bases between them.

This clone was detected only once. The chain links TRBV7-2 to TRBJ1-1; 7 positions match TRBD1. Germline-derived CDR1 and CDR2 are SGHTA and FQGNSA. J was trimmed by 3 bases and V by 5 bases; bases with no gene match: 6. CDR3 size: 14 residues. CDR3 nucleotide sequence: TGTGCCAGCAGCACGGGACAGTTGCACACTGAAGCTTTCTTT. As protein: CASSTGQLHTEAFF.

This chain connects TRBV6-5 to TRBJ2-7, with D perhaps matching TRBD1 (5 bases). The CDR3 has 15 amino acids. V was trimmed by 4 bases and J by 2 bases, leaving 15 bases between them. Germline V CDR1 and CDR2: MNHEY, SVGAGI. CDR3: CASSSRAIGAYEQYF. The CDR3 DNA reads as TGTGCCAGCAGTTCCCGGGCAATAGGGGCCTACGAGCAGTACTTC.

The rearrangement joins TRBV5-4 to TRBJ1-1, with 9 bases that match TRBD1. CDR3 length: 15 residues. Germline assignment: CDR1 SGHNT and CDR2 YYREEE (reference sequence). V gave up 4 bases and J gave up 2 bases; unmatched junction bases: 6. Written as DNA, the CDR3 is TGTGCCAGCAGCATCCCGGGACAGGGAAACACTGAAGCTTTCTTT. It codes for CASSIPGQGNTEAFF.

About this clone: The junction does not match germline at one end; this may be a read error. The V gene is TRBV7-3, the J gene TRBJ2-3; D perhaps matches TRBD1 (5 bases). Germline assignment: CDR1 SGHTA and CDR2 FQGTGA. The CDR3 consists of 14 residues. The DNA for the CDR3 is TGTGCCAGCAGCTTACAGGGTAGCACGGATACGCAGTATTTT. Translating it yields CASSLQGSTDTQYF. Complete variable domain (other parts from reference TRBV7-3 and TRBJ2-3): GAGVSQTPSNKVTEKGKYVELRCDPISGHTALYWYRQSLGQGPEFLIYFQGTGAADDSGLPNDRFFAVRPEGSVSTLKIQRTERGDSAVYLCASSLQGSTDTQYFGPGTRLTVL.

In regard to this clone: The same CDR3 is also encoded by other DNA sequences in this sample. V usage is TRBV6-1 and J usage is TRBJ1-2; D is unresolved. Trimming cost V 3 bases and J 2 bases, with 7 bases left between them. The CDR3 runs 13 residues. Looked up from germline, CDR1 is MNHNS and CDR2 is SASEGT. As DNA, the CDR3 is TGTGCCAGCAGTGATACAGTGAACTATGGCTACACCTTC. Its protein product is CASSDTVNYGYTF.

DNA of the CDR3: TGTGCCAGCAGTTCCAGTTTTGCCTTGAACACTGAAGCTTTCTTT. This codes for CASSSSFALNTEAFF. The chain has TRBV6-5 and TRBJ1-1; D gene uncertain. From germline, CDR1 is MNHEY and CDR2 SVGAGI. Between the trimmed V and J ends, which lost 4 bases and 0 bases, there was a span of 12 bases. This CDR3 region has 15 residues.

In this sample, this clone turned up a few times. This chain uses TRBV7-9 with TRBJ1-2, with D possibly TRBD1 on 5 matching bases. Looked up from germline, CDR1 is SEHNR and CDR2 is FQNEAQ (reference sequence). The CDR3 has 15 amino acids. The V end was cut by 5 bases, the J end by 0 bases, with 13 bases between. CDR3 sequence: CASSPSWTTNYGYTF. CDR3 DNA sequence: TGTGCCAGCAGCCCGAGTTGGACAACTAACTATGGCTACACCTTC. The entire variable domain, with the rest obtained from reference TRBV7-9 and TRBJ1-2, is as follows: DTGVSQNPRHKITKRGQNVTFRCDPISEHNRLYWYRQTLGQGPEFLTYFQNEAQLEKSRLLSDRFSAERPKGSFSTLEIQRTEQGDSAMYLCASSPSWTTNYGYTFGSGTRLTVV.

Only one count was recorded for this clone. The chain employs TRBV18 and TRBJ2-1, with D perhaps TRBD2 (5 bases). Germline V gene data show CDR1 as KGHSH and CDR2 as LQKENI. V lost 1 base and J 6 bases, leaving 13 bases between the germline ends. The CDR3 totals 15 residues. Written as DNA, the CDR3 is TGTGCCAGCTCACCACTAGGGAGTTCGGGCAATGAGCAGTTCTTC. It codes for CASSPLGSSGNEQFF. Drawing the rest from reference TRBV18 and TRBJ2-1, the complete variable domain is NAGVMQNPRHLVRRRGQEARLRCSPMKGHSHVYWYRQLPEEGLKFMVYLQKENIIDESGMPKERFSAEFPKEGPSILRIQQVVRGDSAAYFCASSPLGSSGNEQFFGPGTRLTVL.

V and J are TRBV7-2 and TRBJ2-7, with 10 bases lining up with TRBD1. This CDR3 spans 15 amino acids. Trimming at V came to 4 bases and at J to 6 bases, leaving 9 bases not matched to a gene. Germline V lookup: CDR1 SGHTA, CDR2 FQGNSA. DNA for the CDR3: TGTGCCAGCAGCTCTTATAGCGGGACAGGGGTCGAGCAGTACTTC. It specifies CASSSYSGTGVEQYF.

J is TRBJ1-3 and V is TRBV2; D is ambiguous. Trimming cost V 4 bases and J 0 bases, with 13 bases left between them. CDR3 length: 16 amino acids. The germline V gene encodes CDR1 SNHLY and CDR2 FYNNEI. CDR3 protein: CASSGVVRNSGNTIYF. In DNA form, the CDR3 reads TGTGCCAGCAGTGGGGTGGTGAGGAACTCTGGAAACACCATATATTTT.

J is TRBJ2-5 and V is TRBV11-2; 12 positions agree with TRBD2. Trimming removed 5 bases from V and 5 bases from J; junction bases left unmatched: 15. Germline-derived CDR1 and CDR2 are SGHAT and FQNNGV. This CDR3 contains 18 residues. The CDR3 here is CASSVLAGGKPHGETQYF. CDR3 in DNA: TGTGCCAGCAGCGTACTAGCGGGGGGCAAACCCCACGGGGAGACCCAGTACTTC. The variable domain in full, with the rest retrieved from reference TRBV11-2 and TRBJ2-5, is EAGVAQSPRYKIIEKRQSVAFWCNPISGHATLYWYQQILGQGPKLLIQFQNNGVVDDSQLPKDRFSAERLKGVDSTLKIQPAKLEDSAVYLCASSVLAGGKPHGETQYFGPGTRLLVL.

V gene TRBV28 combines with J gene TRBJ2-5; 7 bases align to TRBD2. V trimming: 6 bases; J trimming: 2 bases; junction bases outside the gene matches: 3. Germline V gene sequence: CDR1 MDHEN, CDR2 SYDVKM. The CDR3 extends over 13 amino acids. CDR3 region: CASRLSGQETQYF. CDR3 sequence (DNA): TGTGCCAGCAGACTTAGCGGGCAAGAGACCCAGTACTTC.

The J gene is TRBJ1-2, the V gene TRBV9; 8 nucleotides line up with TRBD1. The CDR3 is 15 amino acids. The J segment lost 1 base and the V segment lost 0 bases, leaving 2 bases of the junction unmatched. The germline gives CDR1 SGDLS, CDR2 YYNGEE. The CDR3 loop reads CASSVGTGINYGYTF. As DNA, the CDR3 is TGTGCCAGCAGCGTAGGGACAGGGATTAACTATGGCTACACCTTC.

The CDR3 loop is CASSLGGGTDKLFF. CDR3 in DNA: TGCGCCAGCAGCTTGGGGGGCGGGACAGACAAACTGTTTTTT. V gene TRBV5-1 combines with J gene TRBJ1-4; TRBD1 matches 7 bases. V shed 0 bases, J shed 11 bases, and the junction held 7 bases outside the gene matches. Germline V gene data show CDR1 as SGHRS and CDR2 as YFSETQ. This CDR3 has 14 residues.

The chain has TRBV11-1 and TRBJ1-1, with D uncertain. The V end was cut by 3 bases, the J end by 1 base, with 9 bases between. Germline lookup yields CDR1 SGHAT and CDR2 FQDESV (reference sequence). The CDR3 is 14 residues long. In DNA form, the CDR3 reads TGTGCCAGCAGCTTGGGCCACCGGAACACTGAAGCTTTCTTT. Translation: CASSLGHRNTEAFF.

The V gene is TRBV6-1, the J gene TRBJ2-3; D gene uncertain. Trimming cost V 2 bases and J 4 bases, with 10 bases left between them. Germline values: CDR1 MNHNS, CDR2 SASEGT. There are 14 residues in the CDR3. This chain's CDR3 is CASSETVRSDTQYF. The CDR3 nucleotides are TGTGCCAGCAGTGAAACCGTCAGATCAGATACGCAGTATTTT.

The rearrangement links TRBV18 to TRBJ2-3; D is unclear. Trimming left V 5 bases short and J 1 base short, with 10 bases between. Germline CDR1 is KGHSH and CDR2 is LQKENI. CDR3 size: 14 residues. CDR3 amino acids: CASSTFARTDTQYF. The CDR3 region has the DNA TGTGCCAGCTCAACGTTTGCGCGCACAGATACGCAGTATTTT.

The J gene is TRBJ1-2, the V gene TRBV18; D may be TRBD1 (6 bases). This CDR3 contains 16 residues. The germline V gene has CDR1 KGHSH and CDR2 LQKENI. V shed 2 bases and J shed 0 bases, with 13 bases lying between them. The CDR3 coding sequence is TGTGCCAGCTCACCAGAAAGACAGGTTTCTAACTATGGCTACACCTTC. The encoded protein is CASSPERQVSNYGYTF. Using reference TRBV18 and TRBJ1-2 for the parts outside the CDR3, the full variable domain is NAGVMQNPRHLVRRRGQEARLRCSPMKGHSHVYWYRQLPEEGLKFMVYLQKENIIDESGMPKERFSAEFPKEGPSILRIQQVVRGDSAAYFCASSPERQVSNYGYTFGSGTRLTVV.